A selection of T cell receptor beta chains follows, all from one sample in a study of blood T cell repertoires in COVID-19. Sequencing was performed with immunoSEQ multiplex PCR; in TCRdb, only in-frame clones are kept and a portion is missing. The sample shows 49,000 or so clones, over 80% of them seen only once. Sequencing was carried out using peripheral blood. These receptor sequences come from a man in his 60s with active COVID-19. Both conserved end residues are part of each CDR3. A D gene is named only where the DNA matches it firmly. Some rows have no size entry. The others give once, few or many, or a class for an expanded clone.

j_gene,d_gene,abundance,v_gene,CDR3aa,CDR3nt
TRBJ2-3,TRBD1,-,TRBV5-8,CASSLAWQGDTDTQYF,TGTGCCAGCAGCTTGGCTTGGCAGGGGGACACAGATACGCAGTATTTT
TRBJ2-7,-,few,TRBV7-9,CASSNRGGYEQYF,TGTGCCAGCAGCAACAGAGGGGGCTACGAGCAGTACTTC
TRBJ2-7,-,-,TRBV27,CASSFTGRVEQYF,TGTGCCAGCAGTTTTACAGGGAGGGTTGAGCAGTACTTC
TRBJ1-1,-,-,TRBV5-6,CASSLDLGGITNTEAFF,TGTGCCAGCAGCTTGGACCTAGGCGGGATAACCAACACTGAAGCTTTCTTT
TRBJ2-7,TRBD2,-,TRBV9,CASSPLEGLAAEQYF,TGTGCCAGCAGCCCGCTAGAGGGACTAGCGGCCGAGCAGTACTTC
TRBJ2-5,TRBD2,-,TRBV11-2,CASSLSAGARVETQYF,TGTGCCAGCAGCTTATCAGCGGGAGCCCGGGTAGAGACCCAGTACTTC
TRBJ2-5,TRBD2,-,TRBV7-2,CASSSSGTLWETQYF,TGTGCCAGCAGCTCTAGCGGGACGCTTTGGGAGACCCAGTACTTC
TRBJ1-4,-,once,TRBV28,CASSLGEGKLFF,TGTGCCAGCAGTTTAGGCGAGGGAAAACTGTTTTTT
TRBJ2-1,-,few,TRBV27,CASSFSDSRDEQFF,TGTGCCAGCAGTTTTTCAGACAGCCGCGATGAGCAGTTCTTC
TRBJ2-5,TRBD1,-,TRBV10-3,CASPGQGQETQYF,TGTGCCAGCCCGGGACAGGGACAAGAGACCCAGTACTTC
TRBJ1-1,-,-,TRBV11-3,CASKPIRAGGTEAFF,TGTGCCAGCAAACCCATCAGGGCGGGGGGCACTGAAGCTTTCTTT
TRBJ1-1,-,once,TRBV28,CASRLGPRGNTEAFF,TGTGCCAGCAGGTTGGGACCCAGGGGGAACACTGAAGCTTTCTTT
TRBJ1-1,-,-,TRBV5-1,CASSLNTGTTEAFF,TGCGCCAGCAGCTTAAATACAGGGACCACTGAAGCTTTCTTT
TRBJ2-7,-,-,TRBV6-1,CASSEEAGSYEQYF,TGTGCCAGCAGTGAAGAGGCAGGGTCCTACGAGCAGTACTTC
TRBJ2-7,-,-,TRBV19,CASSIDLGTERSYEQYF,TGTGCCAGTAGTATAGATCTAGGAACTGAGCGATCCTACGAGCAGTACTTC
TRBJ2-7,TRBD2,-,TRBV6-5,CASRTVSGSYEQYF,TGTGCCAGCAGGACAGTTAGCGGGAGTTACGAGCAGTACTTC
TRBJ2-5,TRBD2,-,TRBV15,CATSRAPGGRETQYF,TGTGCCACCAGCAGGGCCCCGGGGGGGCGAGAGACCCAGTACTTC
TRBJ2-3,TRBD2,-,TRBV29-1,CSVLAGTDTQYF,TGCAGCGTGCTAGCGGGAACAGATACGCAGTATTTT
TRBJ2-7,TRBD2,-,TRBV5-1,CASSLRLAGDGYEQYF,TGCGCCAGCAGCTTGAGACTAGCGGGAGACGGCTACGAGCAGTACTTC
TRBJ2-2,-,once,TRBV21-1,CASSKGRGQGCTGELFF,TGTGCCAGCAGCAAAGGAAGGGGACAGGGGTGCACCGGGGAGCTGTTTTTT
TRBJ1-5,-,-,TRBV12-3/TRBV12-4,CASSRRDWQPQHF,TGTGCCAGCAGTCGACGGGATTGGCAGCCCCAGCATTTT
TRBJ2-2,TRBD2,-,TRBV27,CASKKLAGGTGELFF,TGTGCCAGCAAAAAACTAGCGGGAGGCACCGGGGAGCTGTTTTTT
TRBJ2-7,-,few,TRBV5-1,CASSLGAGAYEQYF,TGCGCCAGCAGCTTGGGTGCAGGGGCCTACGAGCAGTACTTC
TRBJ1-2,-,-,TRBV2,CASSEADSLYGYTF,TGTGCCAGCAGTGAAGCGGACAGTCTCTATGGCTACACCTTC
TRBJ2-5,-,-,TRBV27,CASSLRLGRETQYF,TGTGCCAGCAGTTTACGTCTAGGGAGGGAGACCCAGTACTTC
TRBJ2-3,TRBD1,few,TRBV7-8,CASSSRRTGGFSTDTQYF,TGTGCCAGCAGCTCCCGACGGACAGGAGGTTTTAGCACAGATACGCAGTATTTT
TRBJ1-1,-,few,TRBV4-3,CASSQGYRGSSTEAFF,TGCGCCAGCAGCCAAGGGTATCGGGGAAGTTCCACTGAAGCTTTCTTT
TRBJ1-5,TRBD1,-,TRBV6-2/TRBV6-3,CASSDPPRDRVNQPQHF,TGTGCCAGCAGTGACCCCCCCCGGGACAGAGTAAATCAGCCCCAGCATTTT
TRBJ1-4,-,-,TRBV4-1,CASSQEGQGYWEKLFF,TGCGCCAGCAGCCAAGAAGGTCAGGGTTATTGGGAAAAACTGTTTTTT
TRBJ2-2,TRBD1,-,TRBV18,CASSPPDRAGGELFF,TGTGCCAGCTCACCACCGGACAGGGCCGGCGGGGAGCTGTTTTTT
TRBJ2-3,TRBD2,-,TRBV7-3,CASSSLAGSTDTQYF,TGTGCCAGCAGCTCCCTAGCGGGATCCACAGATACGCAGTATTTT
TRBJ1-3,TRBD1,-,TRBV10-2,CASSERGPGQGTGNTIYF,TGCGCCAGCAGTGAGAGGGGGCCGGGACAGGGAACTGGAAACACCATATATTTT
TRBJ2-1,TRBD2,-,TRBV9,CASTTGLAVYNEQFF,TGTGCCAGCACAACAGGACTAGCGGTATACAATGAGCAGTTCTTC
TRBJ2-1,TRBD1,-,TRBV5-1,CASSEGQGKYNEQFF,TGCGCCAGCTCAGAGGGACAGGGAAAATACAATGAGCAGTTCTTC
TRBJ1-2,-,-,TRBV21-1,CASSKVGTGGSGGYTF,TGTGCCAGCAGCAAAGTGGGTACAGGGGGCAGTGGTGGCTACACCTTC
TRBJ2-4,-,-,TRBV5-1,CASSLGDRLAKNIQYF,TGCGCCAGCAGCTTAGGCGACAGATTAGCCAAAAACATTCAGTACTTC
TRBJ2-2,-,-,TRBV13,CASSLGLRSGELFF,TGTGCCAGCAGCTTAGGACTGCGATCCGGGGAGCTGTTTTTT
TRBJ1-1,-,-,TRBV9,CASSPVITGGVRTEAFF,TGTGCCAGCAGCCCGGTGATAACGGGGGGAGTAAGAACTGAAGCTTTCTTT
TRBJ2-5,-,-,TRBV27,CASRPQGQGGTQYF,TGTGCCAGCAGGCCACAGGGGCAGGGGGGGACCCAGTACTTC
TRBJ2-7,-,-,TRBV19,CASSRQGSSYEQYF,TGTGCCAGTAGTAGGCAGGGGAGCTCCTACGAGCAGTACTTC
TRBJ2-3,TRBD1,-,TRBV7-9,CASSSGTETDTQYF,TGTGCCAGCAGCTCCGGGACAGAGACAGATACGCAGTATTTT
TRBJ1-1,-,-,TRBV15,CATSRGLGRARLNTEAFF,TGTGCCACCAGCAGAGGCTTGGGCAGGGCAAGGCTGAACACTGAAGCTTTCTTT
TRBJ1-5,TRBD1,-,TRBV19,CASSPGTGDQPQHF,TGTGCCAGTAGTCCTGGGACAGGGGATCAGCCCCAGCATTTT
TRBJ1-6,-,-,TRBV3-1/TRBV3-2,CASSQYRESPLHF,TGTGCCAGCAGCCAATACAGAGAATCACCCCTCCACTTT
TRBJ2-3,TRBD2,-,TRBV28,CASSGTSGGRSTDTQYF,TGTGCCAGCTCCGGGACTAGCGGGGGGCGGAGCACAGATACGCAGTATTTT
TRBJ1-1,-,-,TRBV6-5,CASSYSPVVRTEAFF,TGTGCCAGCAGTTACTCCCCGGTTGTGCGGACTGAAGCTTTCTTT
TRBJ1-2,-,-,TRBV18,CASSPPRADYGYTF,TGTGCCAGCTCACCACCGAGGGCCGACTATGGCTACACCTTC
TRBJ2-7,TRBD1,-,TRBV6-5,CASSYLFGTGVDEQYF,TGTGCCAGCAGTTACTTATTCGGGACAGGGGTCGACGAGCAGTACTTC
TRBJ2-3,TRBD2,-,TRBV3-1/TRBV3-2,CASSQDISGGDTQYF,TGTGCCAGCAGCCAAGATATCAGCGGGGGGGATACGCAGTATTTT
TRBJ1-1,TRBD1,-,TRBV5-1,CASSPGQGGEAFF,TGCGCCAGCAGCCCCGGACAGGGGGGTGAAGCTTTCTTT
TRBJ2-1,TRBD2,-,TRBV2,CASKTGGPRNEQFF,TGTGCCAGCAAGACGGGGGGGCCAAGGAATGAGCAGTTCTTC
TRBJ1-1,TRBD1,-,TRBV7-9,CASSSTGGDTEAFF,TGTGCCAGCAGCTCGACAGGGGGGGACACTGAAGCTTTCTTT
TRBJ2-5,-,-,TRBV12-3/TRBV12-4,CASSRGETQYF,TGTGCCAGCAGTAGGGGGGAGACCCAGTACTTC
TRBJ2-3,-,-,TRBV28,CASSLSISRTDTQYF,TGTGCCAGCAGTTTGTCTATTTCACGCACAGATACGCAGTATTTT
TRBJ2-7,-,-,TRBV11-2,CASSFGRGHSYEQYF,TGTGCCAGCAGCTTCGGGAGGGGGCACTCCTACGAGCAGTACTTC
TRBJ1-3,-,-,TRBV9,CASSAQVRGDSGNTIYF,TGTGCCAGCAGCGCCCAGGTCCGGGGGGACTCTGGAAACACCATATATTTT
TRBJ2-7,TRBD2,-,TRBV19,CASGRRGGTSEQYF,TGTGCCAGTGGGAGGCGCGGGGGGACCAGCGAGCAGTACTTC
TRBJ1-2,TRBD1,-,TRBV24-1,CATSTPGTGYGYTF,TGTGCCACCAGTACCCCCGGGACAGGGTATGGCTACACCTTC
TRBJ1-5,-,-,TRBV18,CASSQQGSNQPQHF,TGTGCCAGCTCACAACAGGGTAGCAATCAGCCCCAGCATTTT
TRBJ2-3,-,-,TRBV6-5,CASLGLGDTQYF,TGTGCCAGTCTGGGGCTCGGGGATACGCAGTATTTT